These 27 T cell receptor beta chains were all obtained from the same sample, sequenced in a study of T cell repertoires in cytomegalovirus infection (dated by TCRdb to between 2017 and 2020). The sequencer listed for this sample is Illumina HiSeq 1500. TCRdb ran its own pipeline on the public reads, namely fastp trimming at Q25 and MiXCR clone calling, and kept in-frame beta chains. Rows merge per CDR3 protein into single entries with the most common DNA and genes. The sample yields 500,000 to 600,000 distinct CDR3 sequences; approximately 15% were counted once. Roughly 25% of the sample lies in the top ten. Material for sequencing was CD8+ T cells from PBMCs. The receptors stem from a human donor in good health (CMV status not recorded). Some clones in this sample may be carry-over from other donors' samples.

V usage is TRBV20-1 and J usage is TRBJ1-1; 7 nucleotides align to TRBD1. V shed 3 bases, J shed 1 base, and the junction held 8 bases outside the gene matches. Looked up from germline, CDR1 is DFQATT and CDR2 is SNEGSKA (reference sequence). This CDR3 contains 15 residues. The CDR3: CSASNDRAPNTEAFF. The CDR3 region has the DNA TGCAGTGCTAGCAACGACAGGGCCCCGAACACTGAAGCTTTCTTT.

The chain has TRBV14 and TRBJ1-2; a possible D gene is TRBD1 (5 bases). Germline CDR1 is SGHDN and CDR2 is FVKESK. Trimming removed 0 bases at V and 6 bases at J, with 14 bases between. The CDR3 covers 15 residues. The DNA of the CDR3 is TGTGCCAGCAGCCAAGAACGTTGGACACAGAATGGCTACACCTTC. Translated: CASSQERWTQNGYTF.

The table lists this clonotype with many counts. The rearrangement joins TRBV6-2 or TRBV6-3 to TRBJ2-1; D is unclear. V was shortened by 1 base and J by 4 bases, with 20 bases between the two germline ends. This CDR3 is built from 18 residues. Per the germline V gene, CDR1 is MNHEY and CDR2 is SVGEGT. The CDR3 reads CASSYLETGLALYNEQFF. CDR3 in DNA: TGTGCCAGCAGTTACTTAGAAACTGGGCTTGCGCTTTACAATGAGCAGTTCTTC.

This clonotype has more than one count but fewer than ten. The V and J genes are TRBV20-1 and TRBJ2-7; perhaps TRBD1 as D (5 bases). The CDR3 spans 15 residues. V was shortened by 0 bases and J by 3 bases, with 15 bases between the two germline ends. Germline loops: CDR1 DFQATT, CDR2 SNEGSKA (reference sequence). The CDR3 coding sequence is TGCAGTGCTAGAGATTGGGCAGGGCCCCTCTACGAGCAGTACTTC. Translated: CSARDWAGPLYEQYF.

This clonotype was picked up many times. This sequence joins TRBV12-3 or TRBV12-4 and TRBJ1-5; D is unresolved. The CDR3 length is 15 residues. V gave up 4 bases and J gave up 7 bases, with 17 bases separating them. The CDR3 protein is CASSSGEGRGQPQHF. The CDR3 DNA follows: TGTGCCAGCAGTTCGGGAGAGGGAAGAGGACAGCCCCAGCATTTT.

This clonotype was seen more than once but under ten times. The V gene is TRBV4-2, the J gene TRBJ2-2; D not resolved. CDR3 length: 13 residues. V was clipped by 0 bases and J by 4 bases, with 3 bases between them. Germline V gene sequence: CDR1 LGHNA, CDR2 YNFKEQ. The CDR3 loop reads CASSQEVTGELFF. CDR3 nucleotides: TGTGCCAGCAGCCAAGAAGTCACCGGGGAGCTGTTTTTT.

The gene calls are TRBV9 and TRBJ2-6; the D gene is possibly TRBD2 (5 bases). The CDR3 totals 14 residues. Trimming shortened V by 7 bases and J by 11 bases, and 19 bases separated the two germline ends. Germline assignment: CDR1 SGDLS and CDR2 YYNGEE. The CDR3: CASAGTHPTDVLTF. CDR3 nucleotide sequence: TGTGCCAGCGCGGGTACTCACCCGACGGACGTCCTGACTTTC.

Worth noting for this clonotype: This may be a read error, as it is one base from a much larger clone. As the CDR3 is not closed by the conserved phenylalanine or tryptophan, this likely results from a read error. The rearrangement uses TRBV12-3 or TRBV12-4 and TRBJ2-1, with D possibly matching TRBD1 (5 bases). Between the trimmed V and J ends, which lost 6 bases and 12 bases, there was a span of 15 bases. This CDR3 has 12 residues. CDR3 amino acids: CASSALRDLQFL. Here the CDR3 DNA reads TGTGCCAGCAGCGCCCTCAGGGATCTGCAGTTCTTA.

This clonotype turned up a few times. The CDR3 sequence: CASSEALPRNSPLHF. The DNA of the CDR3 is TGTGCCAGCAGTGAAGCGCTACCGAGAAATTCACCCCTCCACTTT. The V call is TRBV2, the J call TRBJ1-6; D ambiguous. Deletions cut 0 bases from V and 7 bases from J, with 10 bases between. Germline assignment: CDR1 SNHLY and CDR2 FYNNEI. This CDR3 is 15 amino acids long.

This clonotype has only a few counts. The CDR3, as DNA: TGTGCCAGTAGCGCAGCGACAATCACCGGGGAGCTGTTTTTT. Protein sequence: CASSAATITGELFF. V is TRBV19 and J is TRBJ2-2, with unresolved D. Germline V CDR1 and CDR2: LNHDA, SQIVND (reference sequence). V was cut by 6 bases and J by 4 bases, with 12 bases left in between. The CDR3 totals 14 residues.

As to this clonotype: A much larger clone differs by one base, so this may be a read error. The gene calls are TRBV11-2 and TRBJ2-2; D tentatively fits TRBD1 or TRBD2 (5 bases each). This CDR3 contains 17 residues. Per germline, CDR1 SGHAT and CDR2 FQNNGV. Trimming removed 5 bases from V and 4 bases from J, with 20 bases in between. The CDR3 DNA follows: TGTGCCAGCAGCCTTGTCCTAGGGACCAATCCCACCGGGGAGCTGTTTTTT. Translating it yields CASSLVLGTNPTGELFF.

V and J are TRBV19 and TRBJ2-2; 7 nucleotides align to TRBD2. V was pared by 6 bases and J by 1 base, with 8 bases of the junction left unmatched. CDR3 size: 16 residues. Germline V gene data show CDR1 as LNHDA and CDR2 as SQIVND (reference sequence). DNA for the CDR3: TGTGCCAGTAGGCCCTGGTCTAGCGGGAACACCGGGGAGCTGTTTTTT. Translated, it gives CASRPWSSGNTGELFF.

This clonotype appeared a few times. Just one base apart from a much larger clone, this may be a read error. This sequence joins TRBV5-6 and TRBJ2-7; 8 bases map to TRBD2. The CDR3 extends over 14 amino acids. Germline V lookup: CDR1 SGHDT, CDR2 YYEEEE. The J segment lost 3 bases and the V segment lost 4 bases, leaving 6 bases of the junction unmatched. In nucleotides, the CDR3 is TGTGCCAGCAGCCAACTAGCGGAGGTCTACGAGCAGTACTTC. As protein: CASSQLAEVYEQYF.

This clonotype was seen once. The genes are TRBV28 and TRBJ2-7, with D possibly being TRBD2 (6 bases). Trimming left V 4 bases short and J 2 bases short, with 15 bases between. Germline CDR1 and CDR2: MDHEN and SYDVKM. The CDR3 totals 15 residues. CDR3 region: CASSSTGTPTYEQYF. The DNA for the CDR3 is TGTGCCAGCAGTTCGACCGGGACTCCCACCTACGAGCAGTACTTC. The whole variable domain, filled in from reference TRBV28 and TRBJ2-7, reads DVKVTQSSRYLVKRTGEKVFLECVQDMDHENMFWYRQDPGLGLRLIYFSYDVKMKEKGDIPEGYSVSREKKERFSLILESASTNQTSMYLCASSSTGTPTYEQYFGPGTRLTVT.

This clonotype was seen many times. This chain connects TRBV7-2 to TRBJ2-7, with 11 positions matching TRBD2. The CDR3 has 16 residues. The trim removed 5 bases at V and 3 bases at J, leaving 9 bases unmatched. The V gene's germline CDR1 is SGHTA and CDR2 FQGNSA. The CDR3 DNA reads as TGTGCCAGCAGCCCTCTCCTAGCGGGGGGCATCTACGAGCAGTACTTC. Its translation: CASSPLLAGGIYEQYF. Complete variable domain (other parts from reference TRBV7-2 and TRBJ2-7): GAGVSQSPSNKVTEKGKDVELRCDPISGHTALYWYRQSLGQGLEFLIYFQGNSAPDKSGLPSDRFSAERTGGSVSTLTIQRTQQEDSAVYLCASSPLLAGGIYEQYFGPGTRLTVT.

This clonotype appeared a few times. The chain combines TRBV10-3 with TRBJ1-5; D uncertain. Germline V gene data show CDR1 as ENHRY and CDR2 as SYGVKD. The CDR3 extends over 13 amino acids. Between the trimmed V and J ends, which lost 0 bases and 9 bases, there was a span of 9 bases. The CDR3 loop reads CAISESAGRPQHF. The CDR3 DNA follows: TGTGCCATCAGTGAGTCGGCCGGGCGGCCCCAGCATTTT.

CDR3 coding DNA: TGTGCCAGCAGCTCAGATAGGTACCACTCCTACGAGCAGTACTTC. Protein product: CASSSDRYHSYEQYF. This sequence joins TRBV11-3 and TRBJ2-7, with unresolved D. The germline V gene encodes CDR1 SGHNT and CDR2 YENEEA. V lost 4 bases to trimming and J lost 0 bases, with 13 bases between them. The CDR3 is 15 residues long.

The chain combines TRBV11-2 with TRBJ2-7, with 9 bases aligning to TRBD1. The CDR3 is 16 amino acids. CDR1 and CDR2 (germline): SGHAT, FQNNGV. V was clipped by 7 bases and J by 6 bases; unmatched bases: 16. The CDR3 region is CASTDIQGARASEQYF. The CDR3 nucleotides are TGTGCCAGCACCGACATACAGGGGGCTCGGGCAAGCGAGCAGTACTTC.

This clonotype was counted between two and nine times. This CDR3 reads CSARVPMETQYF. The CDR3 DNA reads as TGCAGTGCTAGAGTCCCAATGGAGACCCAGTACTTC. V usage is TRBV20-1 and J usage is TRBJ2-5, with D unresolved. The germline CDR1 and CDR2 sequences are DFQATT and SNEGSKA (reference sequence). There are 12 residues in the CDR3. Trimming cost V 1 base and J 5 bases, with 8 bases left between them.

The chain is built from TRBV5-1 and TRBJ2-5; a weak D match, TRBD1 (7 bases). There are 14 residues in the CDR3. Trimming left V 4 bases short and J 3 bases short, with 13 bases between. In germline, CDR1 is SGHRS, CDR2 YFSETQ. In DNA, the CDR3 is TGCGCCAGCAGCCCGGAGGGGACAGAAGAGACCCAGTACTTC. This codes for CASSPEGTEETQYF.

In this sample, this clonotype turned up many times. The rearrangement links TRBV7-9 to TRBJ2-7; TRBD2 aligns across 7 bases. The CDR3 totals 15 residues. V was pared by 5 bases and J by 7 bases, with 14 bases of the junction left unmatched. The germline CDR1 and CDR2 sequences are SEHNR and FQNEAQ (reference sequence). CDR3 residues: CASSTPGRAQGEQYF. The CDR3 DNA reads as TGTGCCAGCAGCACCCCTGGGAGGGCGCAAGGGGAGCAGTACTTC.

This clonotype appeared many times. CDR3 in amino acids: CASSPPATREQFF. CDR3 bases: TGTGCCAGCAGTCCCCCCGCGACCCGTGAGCAGTTCTTC. The chain links TRBV28 to TRBJ2-1; D not certain. The CDR3 contains 13 residues. V was pared by 5 bases and J by 9 bases, with 14 bases between. Germline values: CDR1 MDHEN, CDR2 SYDVKM.

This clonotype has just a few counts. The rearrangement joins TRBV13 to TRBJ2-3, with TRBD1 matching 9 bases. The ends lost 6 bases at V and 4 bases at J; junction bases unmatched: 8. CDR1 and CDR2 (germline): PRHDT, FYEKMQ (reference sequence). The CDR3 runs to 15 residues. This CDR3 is CASRAGQGKADTQYF. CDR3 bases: TGTGCCAGCAGGGCGGGACAGGGAAAAGCAGATACGCAGTATTTT.

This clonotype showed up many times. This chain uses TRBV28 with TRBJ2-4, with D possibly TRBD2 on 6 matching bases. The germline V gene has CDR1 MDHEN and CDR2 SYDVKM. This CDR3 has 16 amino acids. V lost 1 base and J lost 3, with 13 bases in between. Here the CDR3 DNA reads TGTGCCAGCAGTTTATATCCCCTGGAGGGCAAAAACATTCAGTACTTC. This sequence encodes CASSLYPLEGKNIQYF.

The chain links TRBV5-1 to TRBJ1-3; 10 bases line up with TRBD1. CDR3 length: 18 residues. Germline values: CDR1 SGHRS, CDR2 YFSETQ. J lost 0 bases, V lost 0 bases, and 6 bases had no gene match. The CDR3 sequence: CASSLGQGAPVSGNTIYF. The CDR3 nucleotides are TGCGCCAGCAGCTTGGGACAGGGGGCGCCGGTCTCTGGAAACACCATATATTTT.

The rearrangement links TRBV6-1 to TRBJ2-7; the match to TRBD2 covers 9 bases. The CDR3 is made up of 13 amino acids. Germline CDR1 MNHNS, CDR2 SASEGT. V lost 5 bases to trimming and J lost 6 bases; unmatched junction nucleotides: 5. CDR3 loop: CASSKTLAGEQYF. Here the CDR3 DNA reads TGTGCCAGCAGTAAAACACTAGCGGGCGAGCAGTACTTC.

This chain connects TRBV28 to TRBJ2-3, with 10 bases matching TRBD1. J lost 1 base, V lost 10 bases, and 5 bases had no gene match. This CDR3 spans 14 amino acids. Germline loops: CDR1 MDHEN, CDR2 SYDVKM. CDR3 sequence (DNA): TGTGCCACCACTGGGACAGGGGGCACAGATACGCAGTATTTT. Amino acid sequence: CATTGTGGTDTQYF.